The sequence of this T cell receptor beta chain was determined in a study of T cells in Graves' hyperthyroidism and ophthalmopathy. The germline V gene encodes CDR1 GTSNPN and CDR2 SVGIG (reference sequence). The germline V and J ends were trimmed by 2 bases and 3 bases, with 15 bases remaining between them. The CDR3 has 15 amino acids. This clonotype has at least ten counts. It was RNA transcripts that yielded the amplified TCR beta CDR3 regions. The HTBI primer set was used in a first-round RT-PCR of the TCR CDR3. TCRdb reprocessed the multiplex PCR reads with MiXCR, giving one entry per CDR3 protein. Of a few hundred thousand distinct CDR3 sequences listed, roughly 15% were seen once; the top ten hold roughly 21%. Each person with ophthalmopathy scored at least 3 on the Clinical Activity Score, reached NOSPECS grade 4 or higher, and had been ill under 3 months. The PBMCs studied were ones that came from about 10 ml fresh peripheral blood.

V gene TRBV30 combines with J gene TRBJ2-3; TRBD1 or TRBD2 may be the D gene (7 bases each). The source is a woman in her 30s with Graves' ophthalmopathy. The specimen sequenced was blood. CDR3 coding DNA: TGTGCCTGGAGTAGGGCAGGGGGGGAGACAGATACGCAGTATTTT. Translating it yields CAWSRAGGETDTQYF.